This T cell receptor (beta chain) was found in a study of response to subunit inactivated influenza vaccine. In this sample, this clonotype turned up many times. Germline V lookup: CDR1 MDHEN, CDR2 SYDVKM. This CDR3 has 11 amino acids. V was shortened by 7 bases and J by 1 base, with 4 bases between the two germline ends. TCRdb independently ran MiXCR on the RT-PCR reads; one entry per CDR3 protein. The sample yields about 620,000 distinct CDR3 sequences, approximately 10% seen once. The same specimen was also included in a second study, on T cells expressing NK-cell markers. That work contributes: UMIs accompanied the 5'RACE template switching by which TCR beta cDNA was made. These same clonotypes (in several donors) also led the CD3+CD56-NKG2C+ fraction.

This TCR derives from a man aged 50 or older who received an inactivated influenza vaccine. The sample consisted of PBMCs from blood, taken on the day of vaccination. J is TRBJ1-1 and V is TRBV28; no reliable D call. The CDR3 bases are TGTGCCAGCACAACGAACACTGAAGCTTTCTTT. Translated, it gives CASTTNTEAFF.